The source of this T cell receptor (beta chain) is a study of T cells in Graves' hyperthyroidism and ophthalmopathy. V lost 3 bases and J 4 bases, leaving 16 bases between the germline ends. Looked up from germline, CDR1 is LNHNV and CDR2 is YYDKDF (reference sequence). This CDR3 comprises 16 residues. About this clonotype itself: Its antigen is as yet unknown.

Uncontrolled infection, other autoimmune disease, pregnancy or lactation led to exclusion. The study based diagnoses on clinical symptoms, serum thyroxine and TRAb, thyroid ultrasound and orbital computed tomography. Broader study findings: Among thyroid clonotypes expanded above 0.001, most also appeared in blood.

The TCR beta CDR3 regions underwent amplification using RNA transcripts as the source. TCR CDR3 underwent first-round RT-PCR with the HTBI primer set. One entry per CDR3 protein, called by TCRdb with MiXCR from the multiplex PCR reads. The sample includes roughly 500,000 distinct CDR3 sequences, 46% of them seen just once. The sample comprised peripheral blood or thyroid tissue (not recorded which). The TCR originated in an adult woman with Graves' disease, either hyperthyroidism or ophthalmopathy (not recorded which). The genes are TRBV15 and TRBJ1-5; maybe TRBD1 (6 bases). The CDR3 DNA sequence: TGTGCCACCAGCAGCGGGGGAGACAGGCGTAATCAGCCCCAGCATTTT. As protein: CATSSGGDRRNQPQHF.